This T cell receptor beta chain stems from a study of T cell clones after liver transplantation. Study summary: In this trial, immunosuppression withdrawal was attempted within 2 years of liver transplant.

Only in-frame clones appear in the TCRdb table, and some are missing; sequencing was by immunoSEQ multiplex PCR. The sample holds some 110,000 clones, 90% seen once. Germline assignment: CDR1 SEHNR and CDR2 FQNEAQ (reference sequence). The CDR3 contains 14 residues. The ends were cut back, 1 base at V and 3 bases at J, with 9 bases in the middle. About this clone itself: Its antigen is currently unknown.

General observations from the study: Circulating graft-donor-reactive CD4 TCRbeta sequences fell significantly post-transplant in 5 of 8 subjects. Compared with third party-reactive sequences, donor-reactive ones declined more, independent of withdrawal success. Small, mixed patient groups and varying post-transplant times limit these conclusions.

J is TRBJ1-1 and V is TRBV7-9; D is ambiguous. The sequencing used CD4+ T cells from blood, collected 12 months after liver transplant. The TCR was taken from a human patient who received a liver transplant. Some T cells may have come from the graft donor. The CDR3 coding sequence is TGTGCCAGCAGCTTAGAGGAGTCCTACACTGAAGCTTTCTTT. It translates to CASSLEESYTEAFF.